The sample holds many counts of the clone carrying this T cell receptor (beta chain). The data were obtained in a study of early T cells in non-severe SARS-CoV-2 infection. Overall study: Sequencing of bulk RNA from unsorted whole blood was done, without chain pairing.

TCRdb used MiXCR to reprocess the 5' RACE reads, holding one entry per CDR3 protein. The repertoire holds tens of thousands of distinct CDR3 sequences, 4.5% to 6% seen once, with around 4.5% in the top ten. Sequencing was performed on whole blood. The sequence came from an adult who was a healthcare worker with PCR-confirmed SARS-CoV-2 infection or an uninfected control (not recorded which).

Here the CDR3 reads CSARVGGHNQPQHF. CDR3 DNA: TGCAGTGCTAGAGTAGGGGGCCACAATCAGCCCCAGCATTTT. The V gene is TRBV20-1, the J gene TRBJ1-5; the match to TRBD1 covers 7 bases. V was pared by 1 base and J by 3 bases, with 3 bases of the junction left unmatched. This CDR3 has 14 amino acids. CDR1 DFQATT and CDR2 SNEGSKA come from the germline V gene (reference sequence).